Listed below are T cell receptor beta chains from one sample, sequenced in a study of blood T cell repertoires in COVID-19. Libraries were prepared by immunoSEQ multiplex PCR; TCRdb keeps only in-frame clonotypes and omits some of them. The sample has about 220,000 clones, around 83% seen once. Sequencing was done on a sample of PBMCs or T cells enriched from blood (not recorded which). The receptor set was obtained from a woman between 40 and 55 years old with acute COVID-19. CDR3s include the opening cysteine and the closing phenylalanine or tryptophan. A D gene is named only where the DNA matches it firmly. Expanded clones are given a class, and other clones once, few, many or no size at all.

TRBJ1-2	TRBV2	-	TRBD1	TGTGCCAGCAGTGTTATGAGGACAGGGTCAATCGGCTACACCTTC	CASSVMRTGSIGYTF
TRBJ2-2	TRBV30	many	TRBD1	TGTGCCTGGAGTTTAAGGGACAGTGACACCGGGGAGCTGTTTTTT	CAWSLRDSDTGELFF
TRBJ2-1	TRBV30	-	TRBD1	TGTGCCTGGAGTTCCGGGACAGGGAAGAATGAGCAGTTCTTC	CAWSSGTGKNEQFF
TRBJ2-7	TRBV29-1	-	TRBD2	TGCAGCGTTGAAGCTAGCGGGACCTACGAGCAGTACTTC	CSVEASGTYEQYF
TRBJ1-2	TRBV28	-	-	TGTGCCAGCACTATGGAGGGGCGAAGTTACACCTTC	CASTMEGRSYTF
TRBJ2-5	TRBV15	-	-	TGTGCCACCAGCAGAGACGGGAATCCGGAGACCCAGTACTTC	CATSRDGNPETQYF
TRBJ1-6	TRBV11-2	-	-	TGTGCCAGCAGCTCGTACACAGCACCCCTCCACTTT	CASSSYTAPLHF
TRBJ2-6	TRBV30	-	TRBD2	TGTGCCTGGAAGACTAGCGGGAACTCTGGGGCCAACGTCCTGACTTTC	CAWKTSGNSGANVLTF
TRBJ2-2	TRBV3-1/TRBV3-2	-	-	TGTGCCAGCAGCCAAGCGGGAGGCAGGGGCCGGGAGCTGTTTTTT	CASSQAGGRGRELFF
TRBJ1-1	TRBV9	-	TRBD1	TGTGCCAGCAGCAGACGGGACAGGATGAACACTGAAGCTTTCTTT	CASSRRDRMNTEAFF
TRBJ1-1	TRBV12-3/TRBV12-4	-	TRBD1	TGTGCCAGCAGGACGACAGGGTCGGGAGCTTTCTTT	CASRTTGSGAFF
TRBJ2-2	TRBV18	-	TRBD1	TGTGCCAGCTGGGCGACAGGGGCAAACACCGGGGAGCTGTTTTTT	CASWATGANTGELFF
TRBJ1-1	TRBV19	once	-	TGTGCCAGTAAGGAGGGGAACACTGAAGCTTTCTTT	CASKEGNTEAFF
TRBJ1-2	TRBV3-1/TRBV3-2	-	TRBD1	TGTGCCAGCAGCCCAGGGGGCTATGGCTACACCTTC	CASSPGGYGYTF
TRBJ1-2	TRBV19	few	TRBD1	TGTGCCAGTAGCGACAGGGGGCTTACGTCTAACTATGGCTACACCTTC	CASSDRGLTSNYGYTF
TRBJ2-1	TRBV27	-	-	TGTGCCAGCAGTCACTTACAGGGTAATGAGCAGTTCTTC	CASSHLQGNEQFF
TRBJ1-5	TRBV7-9	-	-	TGTGCCAGCAGCCGGTCGAGGGGCAATCAGCCCCAGCATTTT	CASSRSRGNQPQHF
TRBJ1-5	TRBV19	-	-	TGTGCCAGTAGTAAAGACAGTGTACAGCCCCAGCATTTT	CASSKDSVQPQHF
TRBJ1-6	TRBV30	once	TRBD1	TGTGCCTGGAGTCGGGACAGGGTCATGGGAACCCTCCACTTT	CAWSRDRVMGTLHF
TRBJ2-1	TRBV6-5	-	TRBD1	TGTGCCAGCAGTTATACAGGGGGAGCCTACAATGAGCAGTTCTTC	CASSYTGGAYNEQFF
TRBJ2-7	TRBV6-5	-	TRBD2	TGTGCCAGCAGCGCGACTAGCGGTCCGTACGAGCAGTACTTC	CASSATSGPYEQYF
TRBJ2-6	TRBV2	-	-	TGTGCCAGCAGTCGAGATTACTCTGGGGCCAACGTCCTGACTTTC	CASSRDYSGANVLTF
TRBJ1-2	TRBV5-1	-	-	TGCGCCAGCAGCACCGGACTAATTTTTAATGGCTACACCTTC	CASSTGLIFNGYTF
TRBJ1-5	TRBV28	-	TRBD1	TGTGCCAGCAGTTTTTCGACAGGGGGCCAGCCCCAGCATTTT	CASSFSTGGQPQHF
TRBJ2-7	TRBV12-3/TRBV12-4	-	-	TGTGCCAGCAGTTTGCGCCAGGGCTACGAGCAGTACTTC	CASSLRQGYEQYF
TRBJ1-5	TRBV2	-	TRBD1	TGTGCCAGCACCTCGACAGGGGATGATCAGCCCCAGCATTTT	CASTSTGDDQPQHF
TRBJ1-1	TRBV6-5	once	-	TGTGCCAGCCGGAGGACAGTGGACACTGAAGCTTTCTTT	CASRRTVDTEAFF
TRBJ2-5	TRBV4-1	-	-	TGCGCCAGCAGCCCGGACACGCAAGAGACCCAGTACTTC	CASSPDTQETQYF
TRBJ2-2	TRBV10-1	-	TRBD2	TGCGCCAGCACGAAGAGCGGGGGCCAATCGAACACCGGGGAGCTGTTTTTT	CASTKSGGQSNTGELFF
TRBJ1-2	TRBV2	-	-	TGTGCCAGAATTGTGAGACAGGTAGCTAACTATGGCTACACCTTC	CARIVRQVANYGYTF
TRBJ2-1	TRBV6-5	-	TRBD2	TGTGCCAGCAGTTACACCGGGGGGGCCATGGATGAGCAGTTCTTC	CASSYTGGAMDEQFF
TRBJ2-5	TRBV9	-	-	TGTGCCAGCACCCTCGGGGTGGGCCAAGAGACCCAGTACTTC	CASTLGVGQETQYF
TRBJ1-2	TRBV3-1/TRBV3-2	few	-	TGTGCCAGCAGCCTCGGACAGCGTAATCTTAACTATGGCTACACCTTC	CASSLGQRNLNYGYTF
TRBJ1-3	TRBV6-1	-	-	TGTGCCAGCAGTGAAGGAGGGAATCCTGGAAACACCATATATTTT	CASSEGGNPGNTIYF